This T cell receptor (beta chain) was recovered during a study of CD8 T cells in ankylosing spondylitis. This clonotype was seen many times. The CDR3 runs 15 residues. J was trimmed by 6 bases and V by 3 bases; bases with no gene match: 9. Germline V gives CDR1 SGHKS, CDR2 YYEKEE (reference sequence). TCRdb independently ran MiXCR on the 5' RACE reads; one entry per CDR3 protein. The data show some 240,000 distinct CDR3 sequences, 8% to 9.5% seen once. This sequence was found in a male donor with ankylosing spondylitis or in good health (not recorded which). Material for sequencing was blood, either unsorted or a sorted T cell fraction (not recorded which). The chain links TRBV5-5 to TRBJ1-2; TRBD1 aligns across 9 bases. CDR3 residues: CASSSTTDRGDGYTF. CDR3 bases: TGTGCCAGCAGCTCCACCACCGACAGGGGGGATGGCTACACCTTC.